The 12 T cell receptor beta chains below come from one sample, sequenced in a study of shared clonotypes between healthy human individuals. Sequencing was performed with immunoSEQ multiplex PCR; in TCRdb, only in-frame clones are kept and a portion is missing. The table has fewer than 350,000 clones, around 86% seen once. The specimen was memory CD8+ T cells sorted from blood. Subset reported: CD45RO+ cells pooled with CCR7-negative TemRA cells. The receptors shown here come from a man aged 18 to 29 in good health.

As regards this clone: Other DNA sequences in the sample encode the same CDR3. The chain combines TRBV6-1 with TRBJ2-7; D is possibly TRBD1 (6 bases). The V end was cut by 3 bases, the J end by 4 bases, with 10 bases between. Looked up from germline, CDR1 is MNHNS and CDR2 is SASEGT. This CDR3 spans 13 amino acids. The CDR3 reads CASSDGQGYEQYF. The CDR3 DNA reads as TGTGCCAGCAGTGATGGGCAGGGGTACGAGCAGTACTTC.

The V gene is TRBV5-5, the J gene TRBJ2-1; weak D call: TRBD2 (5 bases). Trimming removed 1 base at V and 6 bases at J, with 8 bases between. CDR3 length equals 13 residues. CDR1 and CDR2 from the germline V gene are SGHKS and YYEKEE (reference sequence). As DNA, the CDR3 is TGTGCCAGCAGCTTGATCGCGGGCAATGAGCAGTTCTTC. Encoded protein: CASSLIAGNEQFF.

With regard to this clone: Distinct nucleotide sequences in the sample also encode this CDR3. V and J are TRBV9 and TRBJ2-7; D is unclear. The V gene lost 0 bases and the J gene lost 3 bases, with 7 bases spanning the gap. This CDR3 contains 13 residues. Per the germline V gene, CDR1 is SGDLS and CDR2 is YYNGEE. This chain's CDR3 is CASSVGANYEQYF. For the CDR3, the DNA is TGTGCCAGCAGCGTAGGCGCCAACTACGAGCAGTACTTC.

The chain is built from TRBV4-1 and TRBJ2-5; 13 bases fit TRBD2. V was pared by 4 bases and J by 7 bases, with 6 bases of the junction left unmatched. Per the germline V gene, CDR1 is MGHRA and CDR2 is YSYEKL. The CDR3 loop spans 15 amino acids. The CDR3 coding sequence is TGCGCCAGCAGCCCCGGACTAGCGGGAGAGGTGACCCAGTACTTC. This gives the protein CASSPGLAGEVTQYF.

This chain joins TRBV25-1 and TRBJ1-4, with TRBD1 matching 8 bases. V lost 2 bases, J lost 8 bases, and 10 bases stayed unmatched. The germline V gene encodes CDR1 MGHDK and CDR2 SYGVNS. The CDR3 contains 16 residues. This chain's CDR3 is CASSETRQGRREKLFF. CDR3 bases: TGTGCCAGCAGTGAAACTCGACAGGGGCGTCGGGAAAAACTGTTTTTT.

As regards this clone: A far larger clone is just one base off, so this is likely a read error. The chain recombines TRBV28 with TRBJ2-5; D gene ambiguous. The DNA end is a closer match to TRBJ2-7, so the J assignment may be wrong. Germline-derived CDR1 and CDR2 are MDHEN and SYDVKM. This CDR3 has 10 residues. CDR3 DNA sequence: TGTGCCAGCAGTGACTACGAGCAGTACTTC. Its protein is CASSDYEQYF.

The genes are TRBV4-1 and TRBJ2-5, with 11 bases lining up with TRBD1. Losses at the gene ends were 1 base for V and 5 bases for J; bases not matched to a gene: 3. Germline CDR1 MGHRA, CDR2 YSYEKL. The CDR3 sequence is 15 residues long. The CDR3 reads CASSQGTGGAETQYF. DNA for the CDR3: TGCGCCAGCAGCCAAGGGACAGGGGGCGCGGAGACCCAGTACTTC.

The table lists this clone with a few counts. The CDR3 coding sequence is TGTGCCTGGGGACAGTCCTCCTACAATGAGCAGTTCTTC. This sequence encodes CAWGQSSYNEQFF. The V gene is TRBV30, the J gene TRBJ2-1; D may be TRBD1 (6 bases). This CDR3 contains 13 residues. V was clipped by 5 bases and J by 0 bases, with 8 bases between them. Germline CDR1 reads GTSNPN; CDR2 reads SVGIG (reference sequence).

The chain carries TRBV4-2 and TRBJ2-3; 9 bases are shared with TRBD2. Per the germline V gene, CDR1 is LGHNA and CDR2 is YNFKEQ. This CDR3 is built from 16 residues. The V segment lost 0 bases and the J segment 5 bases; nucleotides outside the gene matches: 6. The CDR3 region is CASSQEQAGGGDTQYF. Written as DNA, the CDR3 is TGTGCCAGCAGCCAAGAGCAAGCGGGAGGCGGAGATACGCAGTATTTT.

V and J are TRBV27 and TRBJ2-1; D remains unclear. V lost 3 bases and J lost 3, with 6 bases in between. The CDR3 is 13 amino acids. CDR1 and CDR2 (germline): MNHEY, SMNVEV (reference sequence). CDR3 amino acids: CASSFSGYNEQFF. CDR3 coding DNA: TGTGCCAGCAGTTTCTCAGGCTACAATGAGCAGTTCTTC.

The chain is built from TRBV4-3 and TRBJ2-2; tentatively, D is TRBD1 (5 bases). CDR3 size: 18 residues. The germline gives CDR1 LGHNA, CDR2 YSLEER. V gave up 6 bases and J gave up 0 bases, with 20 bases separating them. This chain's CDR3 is CASSQRAWVGPNTGELFF. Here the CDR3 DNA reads TGCGCCAGCAGTCAAAGGGCCTGGGTGGGGCCGAACACCGGGGAGCTGTTTTTT.

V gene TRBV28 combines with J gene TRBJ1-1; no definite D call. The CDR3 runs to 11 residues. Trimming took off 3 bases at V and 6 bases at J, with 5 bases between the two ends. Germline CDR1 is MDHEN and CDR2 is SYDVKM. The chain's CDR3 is CASSFLSEAFF. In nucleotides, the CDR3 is TGTGCCAGCAGTTTCCTATCTGAAGCTTTCTTT.